A selection of T cell receptor beta chains follows, all from one sample in a study of blood T cell repertoires in COVID-19. The protocol was immunoSEQ multiplex PCR, while the TCRdb copy is restricted to in-frame clones and leaves out a portion. The sample lists under 200,000 clones; about 86% were seen once. Sequencing was performed on peripheral blood. The receptors originated from a man between 18 and 35 years old with active or convalescent COVID-19. Each CDR3 is given with its conserved first and last residue. The order of the fields is clone size, V gene, J gene, D gene, CDR3 DNA, CDR3 protein. D genes are given only for firm matches. A row's size may be missing; if present it is once, few, many or a size class.

>-|TRBV5-4|TRBJ2-1|TRBD2
TGTGCCAGCAGCTTAGGGCTAGCGGGGGAAAGCGACTACAATGAGCAGTTCTTC
CASSLGLAGESDYNEQFF
>-|TRBV5-1|TRBJ1-1|-
TGCGCCAGCAGCTTGGCCAGGGAAGGTTCATTGGTTCGAACTGAAGCTTTCTTT
CASSLAREGSLVRTEAFF
>-|TRBV2|TRBJ1-4|-
TGTGCCAGCAGTACGGACTTAGCAAATGAAAAACTGTTTTTT
CASSTDLANEKLFF
>-|TRBV5-1|TRBJ2-5|TRBD2
TGCGCCAGCAGCTTGGATATAGCGGGAGAGGAGACCCAGTACTTC
CASSLDIAGEETQYF
>few|TRBV9|TRBJ2-7|TRBD2
TGTGCCAGCAGCGTCGGCGGGAGAGTAGAGGGCGAGCAGTACTTC
CASSVGGRVEGEQYF
>-|TRBV10-3|TRBJ1-1|TRBD1
TGTGCCATCAGTGGCGGGACAGGGGGAGCTTTCTTT
CAISGGTGGAFF
>-|TRBV5-4|TRBJ2-4|-
TGTGCCAGCAGCCCCGGGACAGTATTGGGGGGCGGAAACATTCAGTACTTC
CASSPGTVLGGGNIQYF
>-|TRBV5-1|TRBJ2-5|TRBD2
TGCGCCAGCAGCTTGGGATCTAGCGGAGTTCAAGAGACCCAGTACTTC
CASSLGSSGVQETQYF
>-|TRBV12-5|TRBJ2-1|-
TGTGCTAGTGGTTCTATAGTTCGGGGTGAGCAGTTCTTC
CASGSIVRGEQFF
>-|TRBV7-6|TRBJ1-4|-
TGTGCCAGCAGCCAACACAGACCTAATGAAAAACTGTTTTTT
CASSQHRPNEKLFF
>-|TRBV18|TRBJ1-2|TRBD1
TGTGCCAGCTCAAGTTCGCAGGGGGAGGGCTACACCTTC
CASSSSQGEGYTF
>once|TRBV7-3|TRBJ2-1|-
TGTGCCAGCAGCTTAGCGGGTTCCTACAATGAGCAGTTCTTC
CASSLAGSYNEQFF
>-|TRBV30|TRBJ2-4|TRBD2
TGTGCCTGGAGTGTACTCTTAACTAGCGGGAGTGGGTCCAAAAACATTCAGTACTTC
CAWSVLLTSGSGSKNIQYF
>-|TRBV6-2/TRBV6-3|TRBJ2-1|TRBD2
TGTGCCAGCAGTTCTACTCGACTAGCGGGAGGCAATGAGCAGTTCTTC
CASSSTRLAGGNEQFF
>once|TRBV28|TRBJ2-4|TRBD2
TGTGCCAGCAGTCCAGGGGCGCTAGCGGGAGGGGGAGCCAAAAACATTCAGTACTTC
CASSPGALAGGGAKNIQYF
>-|TRBV7-9|TRBJ2-7|TRBD2
TGTGCCAGCAGCTCGGGCCAGCGGGAGACCTCCTACGAGCAGTACTTC
CASSSGQRETSYEQYF
>-|TRBV19|TRBJ1-6|TRBD1
TGTGCCAGTGTTTACTGGGGGACAGTGTTGAAGTCCCGCGCTCCCTCATATAATTCACCCCTCCACTTT
CASVYWGTVLKSRAPSYNSPLHF
>-|TRBV15|TRBJ1-3|-
TGTGCCACCAACCCAGGGGTATCCTCTGGAAACACCATATATTTT
CATNPGVSSGNTIYF
>once|TRBV5-5|TRBJ2-7|-
TGTGCCAGCAGCCTTGAACTAGCTTCCTACGAGCAGTACTTC
CASSLELASYEQYF
>-|TRBV25-1|TRBJ2-3|TRBD1
TGTGCCAGCAGTGACCCGGACAGGGTTAGCACAGATACGCAGTATTTT
CASSDPDRVSTDTQYF
>-|TRBV29-1|TRBJ2-5|TRBD2
TGCAGCGTCGTAAGGGGAGGGGAGACCCAGTACTTC
CSVVRGGETQYF
>-|TRBV9|TRBJ1-4|-
TGTGCCAGCAGCGTAGAGGACAGCGCTAATGAAAAACTGTTTTTT
CASSVEDSANEKLFF
>-|TRBV10-3|TRBJ2-1|-
TGTGCCATCAGGGGAGTAAATGAGCAGTTCTTC
CAIRGVNEQFF
>few|TRBV5-6|TRBJ2-7|TRBD2
TGTGCCAGCAGCGGGGATAGCGGGCCGACCTACGAGCAGTACTTC
CASSGDSGPTYEQYF
>-|TRBV19|TRBJ2-2|TRBD2
TGTGCCAGTAGTTGGACTACGGGGGGTCCCGGGGAGCTGTTTTTT
CASSWTTGGPGELFF
>once|TRBV2|TRBJ1-5|-
TGTGCCAGTGACAGGAATGGGGACCTTCAGCCCCAGCATTTT
CASDRNGDLQPQHF
>-|TRBV19|TRBJ1-5|-
TGTGCCAGTTGTAACAGAAGCAATCAGCCCCAGCATTTT
CASCNRSNQPQHF
>-|TRBV14|TRBJ2-3|TRBD2
TGTGCCAGCAGCCGAATCGGGGGGACGGGGGGCACAGATACGCAGTATTTT
CASSRIGGTGGTDTQYF
>-|TRBV7-2|TRBJ2-1|-
TGTGCCAGCAGCTTCACAAGATACAATGAGCAGTTCTTC
CASSFTRYNEQFF
>once|TRBV5-1|TRBJ2-2|-
TGCGCCAGCAGCTTGAGATCCAGCAGGGATAGCACCGGGGAGCTGTTTTTT
CASSLRSSRDSTGELFF
>-|TRBV27|TRBJ1-2|-
TGTGCCAGCAGCAGTTTACCCCGGACAGTTGGCTACACCTTC
CASSSLPRTVGYTF
>-|TRBV11-2|TRBJ2-4|-
TGTGCCAGCAGGGGGGACCGGGACATTAACATTCAGTACTTC
CASRGDRDINIQYF
>once|TRBV4-3|TRBJ2-7|-
TGCGCCAGCAGCCCCCGACAGGAATATCACTACGAGCAGTACTTC
CASSPRQEYHYEQYF
>-|TRBV18|TRBJ1-2|-
TGTGCCAGCTCACCACCTGACAGTTATGGCTACACCTTC
CASSPPDSYGYTF
>-|TRBV28|TRBJ1-2|-
TGTGCCAGCAGTTTAGAGGGTATCTATGGCTACACCTTC
CASSLEGIYGYTF
>-|TRBV27|TRBJ1-5|-
TGTGCCAGCAGTTTAAACGCAGGGGACGATCAGCCCCAGCATTTT
CASSLNAGDDQPQHF
>-|TRBV7-3|TRBJ2-2|-
TGTGCCAGCAGCTCCCCCTCCGGGGAGCTGTTTTTT
CASSSPSGELFF
>-|TRBV27|TRBJ1-1|-
TGTGCCAGCACATCCAGGCCGAACACTGAAGCTTTCTTT
CASTSRPNTEAFF
>few|TRBV7-2|TRBJ1-2|-
TGTGCCAGCAGCTTGGACATTCTAGCTAACTATGGCTACACCTTC
CASSLDILANYGYTF
>few|TRBV2|TRBJ2-2|TRBD2
TGTGCCAGCAGGACCGGGACTAGCAGCACCGGGGAGCTGTTTTTT
CASRTGTSSTGELFF
>-|TRBV7-9|TRBJ2-1|TRBD2
TGTGCCAGCAACCCGGGACTACCCTCTCGCAATGAGCAGTTCTTC
CASNPGLPSRNEQFF
>-|TRBV7-3|TRBJ1-1|TRBD1
TGTGCCAGCAGCCAAATGGGACAGGGCCTGGCTTTCTTT
CASSQMGQGLAFF
>-|TRBV5-1|TRBJ2-5|TRBD1
TGCGCCAGCAGCGGAACAGGGGAAGAGACCCAGTACTTC
CASSGTGEETQYF
>-|TRBV19|TRBJ1-2|TRBD1
TGTGCCAGTAGTCCGGGACAGGGTGTACTCTCATATGGCTACACCTTC
CASSPGQGVLSYGYTF
>-|TRBV28|TRBJ2-5|-
TGTGCCAGCAGTTTACGGCGGCCACAAGAGACCCAGTACTTC
CASSLRRPQETQYF
>-|TRBV6-5|TRBJ1-3|-
TGTGCCAGCAGCCCACTGGGGCTGGTTGGAAACACCATATATTTT
CASSPLGLVGNTIYF
>-|TRBV19|TRBJ1-2|TRBD1
TGTGCCAGTAGCCGACAGGGTCTCTATGGCTACACCTTC
CASSRQGLYGYTF
>few|TRBV3-1/TRBV3-2|TRBJ2-7|-
TGTGCCAGCAGCCTCTGCTCTGGGGGGAGGGGGTCCTACGAGCAGTACTTC
CASSLCSGGRGSYEQYF
>-|TRBV5-1|TRBJ1-5|-
TGCGCCAGCAGCTTAACAGGGTTCAATCAGCCCCAGCATTTT
CASSLTGFNQPQHF
>-|TRBV7-2|TRBJ2-1|TRBD2
TGTGCCAGCAGCTTAGGACTAGCGGGGTACAATGAGCAGTTCTTC
CASSLGLAGYNEQFF
>-|TRBV7-2|TRBJ2-7|TRBD2
TGTGCCAGCAGCCACGGACTAGCGGTACCGAAAAAGTCCTACGAGCAGTACTTC
CASSHGLAVPKKSYEQYF
>-|TRBV19|TRBJ2-5|TRBD2
TGTGCCAGTAGGCCTAGCGGGAGTGAGACCCAGTACTTC
CASRPSGSETQYF
>-|TRBV18|TRBJ2-7|-
TGTGCCAGCTCACCTAACAGGGGAGGCGACTACGAGCAGTACTTC
CASSPNRGGDYEQYF